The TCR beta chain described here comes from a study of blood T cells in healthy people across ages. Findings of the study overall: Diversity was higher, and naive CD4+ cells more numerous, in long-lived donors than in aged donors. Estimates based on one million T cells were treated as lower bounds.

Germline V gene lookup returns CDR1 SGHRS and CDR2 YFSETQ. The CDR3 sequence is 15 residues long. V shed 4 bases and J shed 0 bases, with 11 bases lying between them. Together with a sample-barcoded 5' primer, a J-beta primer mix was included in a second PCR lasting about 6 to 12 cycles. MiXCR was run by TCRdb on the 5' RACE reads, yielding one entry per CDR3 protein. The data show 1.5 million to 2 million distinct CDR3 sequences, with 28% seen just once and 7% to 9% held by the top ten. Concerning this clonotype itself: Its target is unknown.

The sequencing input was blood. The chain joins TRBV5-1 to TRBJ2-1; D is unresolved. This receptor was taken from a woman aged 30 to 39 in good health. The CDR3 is CASSPDGTSYNEQFF. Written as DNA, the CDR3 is TGCGCCAGCAGCCCGGACGGAACCTCCTACAATGAGCAGTTCTTC. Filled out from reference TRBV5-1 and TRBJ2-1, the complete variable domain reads KAGVTQTPRYLIKTRGQQVTLSCSPISGHRSVSWYQQTPGQGLQFLFEYFSETQRNKGNFPGRFSGRQFSNSRSEMNVSTLELGDSALYLCASSPDGTSYNEQFFGPGTRLTVL.